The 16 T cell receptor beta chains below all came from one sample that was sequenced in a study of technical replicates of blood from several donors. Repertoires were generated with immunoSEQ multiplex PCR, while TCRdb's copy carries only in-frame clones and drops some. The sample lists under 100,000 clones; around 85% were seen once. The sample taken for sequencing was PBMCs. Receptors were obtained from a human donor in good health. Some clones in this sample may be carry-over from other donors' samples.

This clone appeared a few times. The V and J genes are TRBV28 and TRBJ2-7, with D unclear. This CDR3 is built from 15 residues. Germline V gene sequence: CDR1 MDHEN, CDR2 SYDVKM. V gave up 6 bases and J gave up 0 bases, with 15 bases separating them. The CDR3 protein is CASSSPSTSSYEQYF. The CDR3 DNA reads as TGTGCCAGCAGCTCTCCCTCCACGAGCTCCTACGAGCAGTACTTC.

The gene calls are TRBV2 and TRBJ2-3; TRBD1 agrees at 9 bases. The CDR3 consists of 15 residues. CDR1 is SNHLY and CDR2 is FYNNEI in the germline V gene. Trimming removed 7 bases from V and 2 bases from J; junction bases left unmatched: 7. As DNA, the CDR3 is TGTGCCAGCACCTACTGGACAGGGGCCACAGATACGCAGTATTTT. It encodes CASTYWTGATDTQYF. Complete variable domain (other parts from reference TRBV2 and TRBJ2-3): EPEVTQTPSHQVTQMGQEVILRCVPISNHLYFYWYRQILGQKVEFLVSFYNNEISEKSEIFDDQFSVERPDGSNFTLKIRSTKLEDSAMYFCASTYWTGATDTQYFGPGTRLTVL.

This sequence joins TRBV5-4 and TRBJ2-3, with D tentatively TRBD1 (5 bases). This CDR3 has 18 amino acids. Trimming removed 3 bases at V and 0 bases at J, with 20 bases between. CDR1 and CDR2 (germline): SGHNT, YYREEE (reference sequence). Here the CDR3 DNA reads TGTGCCAGCAGCTCCGGAGCCACAGGATACGCTAGCACAGATACGCAGTATTTT. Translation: CASSSGATGYASTDTQYF.

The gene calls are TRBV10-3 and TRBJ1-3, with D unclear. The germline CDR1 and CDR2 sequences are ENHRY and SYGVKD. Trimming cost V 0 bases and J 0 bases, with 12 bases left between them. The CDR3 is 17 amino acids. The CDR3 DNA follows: TGTGCCATCAGTGAGTCGAGATCGCAGGCCTCTGGAAACACCATATATTTT. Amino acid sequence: CAISESRSQASGNTIYF.

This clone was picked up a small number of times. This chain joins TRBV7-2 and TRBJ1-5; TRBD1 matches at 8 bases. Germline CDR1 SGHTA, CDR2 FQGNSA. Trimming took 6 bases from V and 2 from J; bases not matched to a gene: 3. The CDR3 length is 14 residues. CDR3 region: CASSQDRGNQPQHF. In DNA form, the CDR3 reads TGTGCCAGCAGTCAGGACAGGGGCAATCAGCCCCAGCATTTT.

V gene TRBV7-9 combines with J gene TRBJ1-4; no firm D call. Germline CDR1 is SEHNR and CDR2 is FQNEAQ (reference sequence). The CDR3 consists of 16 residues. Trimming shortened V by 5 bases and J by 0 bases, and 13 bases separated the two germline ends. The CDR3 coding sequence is TGTGCCAGCAGCCCCTCCCCAGGTGCAACTAATGAAAAACTGTTTTTT. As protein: CASSPSPGATNEKLFF.

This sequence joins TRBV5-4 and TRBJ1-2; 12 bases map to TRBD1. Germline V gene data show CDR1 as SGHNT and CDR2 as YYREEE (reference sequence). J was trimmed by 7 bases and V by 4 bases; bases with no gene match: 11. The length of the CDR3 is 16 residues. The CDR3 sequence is CASSPGQGAIGRGYTF. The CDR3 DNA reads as TGTGCCAGCAGCCCGGGACAGGGGGCAATCGGACGTGGCTACACCTTC.

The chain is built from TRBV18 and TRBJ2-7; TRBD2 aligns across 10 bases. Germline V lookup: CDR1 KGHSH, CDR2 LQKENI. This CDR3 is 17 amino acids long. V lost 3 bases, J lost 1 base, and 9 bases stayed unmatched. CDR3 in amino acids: CASSPRVLAGPSYEQYF. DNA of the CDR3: TGTGCCAGCTCACCCAGGGTACTAGCGGGGCCTTCCTACGAGCAGTACTTC.

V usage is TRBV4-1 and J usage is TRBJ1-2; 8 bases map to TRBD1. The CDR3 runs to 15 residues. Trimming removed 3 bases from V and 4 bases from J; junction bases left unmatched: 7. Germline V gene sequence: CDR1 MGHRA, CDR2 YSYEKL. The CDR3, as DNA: TGCGCCAGCAGCCAGCCCACCAGGGGGCTCTATGGCTACACCTTC. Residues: CASSQPTRGLYGYTF.

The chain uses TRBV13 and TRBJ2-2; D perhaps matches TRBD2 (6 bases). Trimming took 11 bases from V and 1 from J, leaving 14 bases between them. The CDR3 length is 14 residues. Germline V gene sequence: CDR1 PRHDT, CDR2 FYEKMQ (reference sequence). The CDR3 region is CAARRAGNTGELFF. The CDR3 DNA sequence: TGTGCCGCCCGAAGAGCGGGGAACACCGGGGAGCTGTTTTTT.

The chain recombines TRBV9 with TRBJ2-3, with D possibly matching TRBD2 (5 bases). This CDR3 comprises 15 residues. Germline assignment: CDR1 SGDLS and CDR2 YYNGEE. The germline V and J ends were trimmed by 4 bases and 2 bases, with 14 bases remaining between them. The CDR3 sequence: CASSPGGRDTDTQYF. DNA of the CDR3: TGTGCCAGCAGCCCTGGTGGACGGGACACAGATACGCAGTATTTT.

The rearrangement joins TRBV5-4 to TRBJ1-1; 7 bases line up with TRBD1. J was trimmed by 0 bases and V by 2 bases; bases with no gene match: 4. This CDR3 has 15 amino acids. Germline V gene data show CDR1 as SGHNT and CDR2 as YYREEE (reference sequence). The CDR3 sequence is CASSFQGEMNTEAFF. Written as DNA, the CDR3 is TGTGCCAGCAGCTTCCAGGGGGAGATGAACACTGAAGCTTTCTTT.

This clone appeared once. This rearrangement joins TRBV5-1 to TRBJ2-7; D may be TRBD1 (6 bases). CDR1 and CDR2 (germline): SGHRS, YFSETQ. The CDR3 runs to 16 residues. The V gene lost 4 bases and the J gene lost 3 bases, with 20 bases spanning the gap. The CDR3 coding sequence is TGCGCCAGCAGCGCCCGAGGGGGAGACTCCCGCTACGAGCAGTACTTC. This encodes CASSARGGDSRYEQYF.

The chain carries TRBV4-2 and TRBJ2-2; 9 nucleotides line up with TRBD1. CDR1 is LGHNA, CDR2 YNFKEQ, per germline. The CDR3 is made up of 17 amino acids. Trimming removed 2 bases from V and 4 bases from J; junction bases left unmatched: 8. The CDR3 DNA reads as TGTGCCAGCAGCCAACCCCAGGGACAGGGTCGCACCGGGGAGCTGTTTTTT. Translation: CASSQPQGQGRTGELFF.

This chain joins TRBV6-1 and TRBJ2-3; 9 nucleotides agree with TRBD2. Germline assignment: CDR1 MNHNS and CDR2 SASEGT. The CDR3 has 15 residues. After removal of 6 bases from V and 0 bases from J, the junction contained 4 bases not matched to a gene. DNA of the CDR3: TGTGCCAGCAGAAGAGCGGGGGGAAGCACAGATACGCAGTATTTT. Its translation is CASRRAGGSTDTQYF.

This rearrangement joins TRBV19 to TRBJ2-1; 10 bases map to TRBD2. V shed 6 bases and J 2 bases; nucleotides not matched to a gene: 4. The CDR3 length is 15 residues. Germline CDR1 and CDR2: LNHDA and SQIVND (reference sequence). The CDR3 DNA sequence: TGTGCCAGTAGCAGACTAGCGGGTCCCTACAATGAGCAGTTCTTC. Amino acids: CASSRLAGPYNEQFF.